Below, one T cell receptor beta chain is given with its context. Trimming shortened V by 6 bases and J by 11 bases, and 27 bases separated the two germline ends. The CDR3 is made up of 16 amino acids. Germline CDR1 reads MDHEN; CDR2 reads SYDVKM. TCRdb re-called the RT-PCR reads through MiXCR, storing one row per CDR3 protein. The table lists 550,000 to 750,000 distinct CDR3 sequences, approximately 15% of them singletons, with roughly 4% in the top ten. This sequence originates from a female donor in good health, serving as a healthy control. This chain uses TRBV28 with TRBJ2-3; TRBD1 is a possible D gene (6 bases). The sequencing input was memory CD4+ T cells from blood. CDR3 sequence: CASRPDRPGVYNEQYF. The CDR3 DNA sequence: TGTGCCAGCAGACCCGACAGGCCAGGGGTTTACAATGAGCAGTATTTT.